This T cell receptor beta chain was retrieved from a study of T cell responses to AZD1222 COVID-19 vaccine. Findings and caveats of the study: Reports indicate that nearly half of spike-specific TCRs are directed at unmutated variant regions.

Note on this clone: Its antigen is unidentified.

The table came from immunoSEQ multiplex PCR; TCRdb's copy has only in-frame clones and leaves some out. Here the sample spans 100,000 to 150,000 clones, about nine tenths being singletons. V shed 1 base and J shed 2 bases, with 6 bases lying between them. The germline CDR1 and CDR2 sequences are SGHTA and FQGTGA. The CDR3 runs to 14 residues. The clonotype originates from an adult who received the AZD1222 COVID-19 vaccine. V is TRBV7-3 and J is TRBJ2-1; D not resolved. Material: peripheral blood, obtained 28 days after the second AZD1222 dose. CDR3 amino acids: CASSLNFAYNEQFF. In nucleotides, the CDR3 is TGTGCCAGCAGCTTAAACTTTGCCTACAATGAGCAGTTCTTC. The variable domain in full, with the rest retrieved from reference TRBV7-3 and TRBJ2-1, is GAGVSQTPSNKVTEKGKYVELRCDPISGHTALYWYRQSLGQGPEFLIYFQGTGAADDSGLPNDRFFAVRPEGSVSTLKIQRTERGDSAVYLCASSLNFAYNEQFFGPGTRLTVL.